Below are 7 T cell receptor beta chains sequenced from a single sample in a study of response to subunit inactivated influenza vaccine. TCRdb reanalysed the RT-PCR reads using MiXCR and keeps one entry per CDR3 protein. The data show approximately 490,000 distinct CDR3 sequences, approximately 7.8% seen once. Source: PBMCs from blood, taken about 24 months after vaccination. These receptors all come from a man aged 45 to 75 who received an inactivated influenza vaccine.

This chain connects TRBV3-1 to TRBJ2-4; TRBD2 agrees at 8 bases. The V gene end was trimmed by 5 bases and the J gene end by 8 bases; junction bases not matched to a gene: 8. The CDR3 length is 14 residues. CDR1 is LGHDT, CDR2 YNNKEL, per germline (reference sequence). The CDR3 sequence is CASSSSGGGDIQYF. CDR3 bases: TGTGCCAGCAGCTCGAGCGGGGGCGGTGACATTCAGTACTTC.

This clonotype came up many times. The chain uses TRBV29-1 and TRBJ2-3; D gene unclear. The CDR3 has 15 amino acids. Germline loops: CDR1 SQVTM, CDR2 ANQGSEA. Trimming took off 0 bases at V and 1 base at J, with 11 bases between the two ends. Written as DNA, the CDR3 is TGCAGCGTTGAAGAAGGAAAGGACGGCACAGATACGCAGTATTTT. It translates to CSVEEGKDGTDTQYF.

The chain employs TRBV5-1 and TRBJ2-5, with D tentatively TRBD2 (6 bases). Trimming removed 4 bases from V and 1 base from J, with 11 bases in between. CDR1 is SGHRS and CDR2 is YFSETQ in the germline V gene. This CDR3 region has 14 residues. CDR3 sequence (DNA): TGCGCCAGCAGCCTACATAGCGGCCAAGAGACCCAGTACTTC. As protein: CASSLHSGQETQYF.

The CDR3 region is CASSQYSVNQPQHF. Here the CDR3 DNA reads TGTGCCAGCAGTCAGTATTCCGTCAATCAGCCCCAGCATTTT. The chain links TRBV28 to TRBJ1-5; D not certain. Germline V gives CDR1 MDHEN, CDR2 SYDVKM. The V and J ends lost 5 bases and 3 bases respectively, with 11 bases between them. The CDR3 sequence is 14 residues long.

This clonotype occurred many times. The chain combines TRBV7-2 with TRBJ2-1; 12 bases match TRBD2. In germline, CDR1 is SGHTA, CDR2 FQGNSA. V lost 5 bases to trimming and J lost 6 bases; unmatched junction nucleotides: 5. The CDR3 runs to 15 residues. The chain's CDR3 is CASSPTSGGSNEQFF. The CDR3 DNA is TGTGCCAGCAGCCCGACTAGCGGGGGCTCCAATGAGCAGTTCTTC.

The gene calls are TRBV10-3 and TRBJ2-7, with D tentatively TRBD1 or TRBD2 (6 bases each). The CDR3 is made up of 16 amino acids. Germline loops: CDR1 ENHRY, CDR2 SYGVKD. V dropped 0 bases and J dropped 3 bases, with 15 bases sitting between them. The CDR3 coding sequence is TGTGCCATCAGTGAGTCGAATCCGGGGGCGGGCTACGAGCAGTACTTC. It specifies CAISESNPGAGYEQYF.

CDR3 DNA: TGTGCCAGCAGGAAGGGACAGAGCACTGAAGCTTTCTTT. Its protein is CASRKGQSTEAFF. The genes are TRBV27 and TRBJ1-1; TRBD1 matches 7 bases. The CDR3 is 13 amino acids. Trimming took 6 bases from V and 4 from J; bases not matched to a gene: 5. Per germline, CDR1 MNHEY and CDR2 SMNVEV (reference sequence).